This T cell receptor beta chain stems from a study of cytomegalovirus exposure and HLA in healthy donors. The study's findings and limits: For most TCR beta V segments, an earlier analysis put the productive rate at about 87% or about 30% of the time. Across donors, sequencing depth was assumed by presence/absence analyses to be roughly uniform.

PCR involved 60 Vbeta and 13 Jbeta primers. Only in-frame clones appear in the TCRdb table, and some are missing; sequencing was by immunoSEQ multiplex PCR. The sample has 90,000 to 150,000 clones, 74% seen once. With regard to this clone: The target antigen is unknown.

Trimming removed 7 bases at V and 1 base at J, with 10 bases between. CDR1 is MDHEN, CDR2 SYDVKM, per germline. The CDR3 runs 13 residues. The source material was PBMCs. This TCR derives from a human donor in good health. This chain links TRBV28 with TRBJ1-1, with a tentative D call TRBD1 (5 bases). CDR3 bases: TGTGCCAGCACCAGGACATGGAACACTGAAGCTTTCTTT. Protein: CASTRTWNTEAFF.